Listed here is a single T cell receptor (beta chain). The assay was immunoSEQ multiplex PCR, and TCRdb's table has in-frame clones only and misses some. The sample lists tens of thousands of clones, 70% to 90% occurring once. This sample was taken from a study of blood T cell repertoires in COVID-19. Study at large: Sites across the United States, Italy and Spain contributed samples from acute and convalescent COVID-19. In each case, the material was cDNA or gDNA derived from T cells, B-cell-depleted T cells, or PBMCs.

The CDR3 is made up of 14 amino acids. V lost 3 bases and J lost 6, with 11 bases in between. Per germline, CDR1 LNHDA and CDR2 SQIVND (reference sequence). The TCR sequence derives from a woman of 80 years or more with acute or convalescent COVID-19. The V gene is TRBV19, the J gene TRBJ1-4; no clear D gene. Sequenced sample: peripheral blood. As DNA, the CDR3 is TGTGCCAGTAGTATTGGTGTGAACTATGAAAAACTGTTTTTT. It specifies CASSIGVNYEKLFF.